This T cell receptor (beta chain) derives from a study of CD8 T cells in Susac syndrome. The study's findings and limits: The study's TCR sequencing and HLA analysis drew on a certain number of individuals. That number was acknowledged as relatively small.

A word on this clonotype: Antigen: not known.

RNA totalling roughly 0.45 to 1 ug underwent reverse transcription with random hexamers. TCRdb recomputed calls from the immunoSEQ multiplex PCR reads with MiXCR, one row per CDR3 protein. Counted here are 200,000 or so distinct CDR3 sequences, 92% occurring once; the ten biggest clones make up roughly 0.13%. V shed 4 bases and J shed 2 bases, with 4 bases lying between them. This CDR3 region has 12 residues. Germline lookup yields CDR1 MNHEY and CDR2 SMNVEV (reference sequence). Blood CD8+ and CD4+ T cells underwent high-throughput TCR beta sequencing. Negative isolation yielded CD8+ and CD4+ T cells; FACS enriched TEMRA cells.

Sequencing was performed on CD8+ T cells from PBMCs. The chain is built from TRBV27 and TRBJ2-3; D ambiguous. The sequence was obtained from a human donor with multiple sclerosis. CDR3: CASSSATDTQYF. Here the CDR3 DNA reads TGTGCCAGCAGTTCTGCCACAGATACGCAGTATTTT.